What follows are 19 T cell receptor beta chains derived from one specimen sequenced in a study of OX40 agonist ivuxolimab in advanced cancers. The method was immunoSEQ multiplex PCR; TCRdb's version includes in-frame clones alone and lacks a portion of them. Of more than 55,000 clones listed, 82% are singletons. Sample: CD4+ or CD8+ T cells sorted from blood, taken in a trial of the OX40 agonist ivuxolimab. Receptor source: an adult with an advanced solid tumor such as melanoma, head and neck, liver or kidney cancer.

The chain employs TRBV7-2 and TRBJ1-1; D is possibly TRBD1 (5 bases). This CDR3 has 14 residues. V lost 5 bases, J lost 1 base, and 11 bases lay in between. Looked up from germline, CDR1 is SGHTA and CDR2 is FQGNSA. This CDR3 is CASSPWGGNTEAFF. The CDR3 nucleotides are TGTGCCAGCAGCCCGTGGGGGGGGAACACTGAAGCTTTCTTT.

The chain uses TRBV6-5 and TRBJ1-5, with a possible D match to TRBD1 (5 bases). The CDR3 length is 13 residues. The V gene's germline CDR1 is MNHEY and CDR2 SVGAGI. V was cut by 2 bases and J by 5 bases, with 7 bases left in between. Here the CDR3 reads CASSYGRDQPQHF. CDR3 nucleotides: TGTGCCAGCAGTTACGGCAGGGATCAGCCCCAGCATTTT.

The rearrangement uses TRBV27 and TRBJ2-1; 15 bases are a match to TRBD2. Germline V gives CDR1 MNHEY, CDR2 SMNVEV (reference sequence). V dropped 5 bases and J dropped 10; count of bases not matched to a gene: 15. The CDR3 consists of 18 residues. CDR3 loop: CASSPRTSGRAFGGEQFF. CDR3 nucleotide sequence: TGTGCCAGCAGTCCCCGGACTAGCGGGAGGGCCTTTGGTGGGGAGCAGTTCTTC.

This rearrangement joins TRBV6-1 to TRBJ1-1; tentatively, D is TRBD1 (5 bases). CDR3 size: 13 residues. Germline V gene lookup returns CDR1 MNHNS and CDR2 SASEGT. V lost 0 bases, J lost 4 bases, and 6 bases lay in between. For the CDR3, the DNA is TGTGCCAGCAGTGAAGCGAGGGGCACTGAAGCTTTCTTT. It specifies CASSEARGTEAFF.

V and J are TRBV2 and TRBJ2-1; 10 nucleotides line up with TRBD2. The CDR3 is made up of 14 amino acids. In germline, CDR1 is SNHLY, CDR2 FYNNEI. With V trimmed by 4 bases and J by 5 bases, 2 bases remained unmatched. CDR3 in DNA: TGTGCCAGCAGTGGGACTAGCGGAGACAATGAGCAGTTCTTC. Its protein product is CASSGTSGDNEQFF.

In nucleotides, the CDR3 is TGTGCCTGGAGTCTCTTAGGGAGGGAAGGAGAGACCCAGTACTTC. Translating gives CAWSLLGREGETQYF. The genes are TRBV30 and TRBJ2-5; 7 nucleotides agree with TRBD2. Germline CDR1 reads GTSNPN; CDR2 reads SVGIG (reference sequence). The CDR3 is 15 residues long. J gave up 4 bases and V 2 bases, and 10 bases lay outside the gene matches.

Many counts were recorded for this clone. CDR3 in DNA: TGTGCCAGCACCCCCACTAGCGGGGGGGCCCTGTTCTTC. Residues: CASTPTSGGALFF. The V and J genes are TRBV6-5 and TRBJ2-1, with 13 positions matching TRBD2. V shed 7 bases, J shed 15 bases, and the junction held 9 bases outside the gene matches. Germline CDR1 MNHEY, CDR2 SVGAGI. The CDR3 loop spans 13 amino acids.

CDR3: CASSLAAGEGEKLFF. The CDR3 coding sequence is TGTGCCAGCAGCTTGGCCGCGGGGGAGGGAGAAAAACTGTTTTTT. The rearrangement uses TRBV5-4 and TRBJ1-4; possibly TRBD1 for D (5 bases). Trimming cost V 0 bases and J 8 bases, with 14 bases left between them. The CDR3 extends over 15 amino acids. The germline V gene has CDR1 SGHNT and CDR2 YYREEE (reference sequence).

The rearrangement joins TRBV19 to TRBJ2-1; TRBD2 matches at 12 bases. This CDR3 spans 15 amino acids. CDR1 and CDR2 (germline): LNHDA, SQIVND (reference sequence). V was pared by 5 bases and J by 9 bases, with 8 bases of the junction left unmatched. The CDR3 DNA reads TGTGCCAGTAGTCCACTAGCGGGAGGTCAGGGTGAGCAGTTCTTC. The encoded protein is CASSPLAGGQGEQFF. The full variable domain, in which reference TRBV19 and TRBJ2-1 provide the parts outside the CDR3, is DGGITQSPKYLFRKEGQNVTLSCEQNLNHDAMYWYRQDPGQGLRLIYYSQIVNDFQKGDIAEGYSVSREKKESFPLTVTSAQKNPTAFYLCASSPLAGGQGEQFFGPGTRLTVL.

V is TRBV11-2 and J is TRBJ1-5; no clear D gene. Germline V CDR1 and CDR2: SGHAT, FQNNGV. The CDR3 is made up of 15 amino acids. V was clipped by 3 bases and J by 6 bases, with 15 bases between them. The CDR3 loop reads CASSFPPPSSQPQHF. DNA for the CDR3: TGTGCCAGCAGCTTCCCGCCCCCCAGTAGTCAGCCCCAGCATTTT.

The V and J genes are TRBV7-2 and TRBJ2-1, with 8 bases identical to TRBD2. CDR3 length: 15 amino acids. J was trimmed by 6 bases and V by 0 bases; bases with no gene match: 4. Germline V lookup: CDR1 SGHTA, CDR2 FQGNSA. The CDR3 spells CASSLALLAGNEQFF. The DNA for the CDR3 is TGTGCCAGCAGCTTAGCGCTCCTAGCGGGCAATGAGCAGTTCTTC.

The V gene is TRBV10-3, the J gene TRBJ2-1; 7 bases agree with TRBD2. J lost 0 bases, V lost 0 bases, and 5 bases had no gene match. Germline assignment: CDR1 ENHRY and CDR2 SYGVKD. The CDR3 length is 17 residues. CDR3: CAISESMGGSSYNEQFF. The CDR3 DNA reads TGTGCCATCAGTGAGTCGATGGGGGGGAGCTCCTACAATGAGCAGTTCTTC.

The rearrangement uses TRBV7-8 and TRBJ1-5; D not certain. Germline CDR1 and CDR2: SGHVS and FQNEAQ. V dropped 1 base and J dropped 1 base, with 2 bases sitting between them. The CDR3 is 13 residues long. The CDR3 loop is CASSLVSNQPQHF. DNA for the CDR3: TGTGCCAGCAGCTTAGTCAGCAATCAGCCCCAGCATTTT.

This clone showed up just once. The V and J genes are TRBV11-2 and TRBJ2-1; a possible D gene is TRBD2 (6 bases). The germline V gene encodes CDR1 SGHAT and CDR2 FQNNGV. This CDR3 region has 13 residues. With 1 base removed from V and 8 bases from J, the gap between germline ends came to 9 bases. As DNA, the CDR3 is TGTGCCAGCAGCTTAGCGGGGGTTTATGAGCAGTTCTTC. It specifies CASSLAGVYEQFF. Full variable domain (missing parts from reference TRBV11-2 and TRBJ2-1): EAGVAQSPRYKIIEKRQSVAFWCNPISGHATLYWYQQILGQGPKLLIQFQNNGVVDDSQLPKDRFSAERLKGVDSTLKIQPAKLEDSAVYLCASSLAGVYEQFFGPGTRLTVL.

The chain recombines TRBV7-9 with TRBJ2-1, with 7 bases aligning to TRBD1. CDR3 size: 14 residues. V was pared by 5 bases and J by 8 bases, with 9 bases of the junction left unmatched. The germline V gene has CDR1 SEHNR and CDR2 FQNEAQ (reference sequence). The CDR3 sequence is CASSEDRVSDEQFF. In DNA, the CDR3 is TGTGCCAGCAGCGAAGACAGGGTTTCAGATGAGCAGTTCTTC.

This clone appeared a single time. The chain employs TRBV2 and TRBJ1-2; tentative D call: TRBD1 (6 bases). Trimming removed 2 bases from V and 7 bases from J, with 17 bases in between. The CDR3 totals 15 residues. Germline lookup yields CDR1 SNHLY and CDR2 FYNNEI. The CDR3 protein is CASSEPRGGGGGYTF. DNA for the CDR3: TGTGCCAGCAGTGAACCCCGGGGTGGGGGCGGTGGCTACACCTTC.

This clone has more than one count but fewer than ten. V is TRBV6-1 and J is TRBJ1-5; perhaps TRBD1 as D (5 bases). The CDR3 extends over 15 amino acids. Germline V gene lookup returns CDR1 MNHNS and CDR2 SASEGT. V shed 5 bases and J shed 6 bases, with 17 bases lying between them. CDR3: CASSPVGGVGQPQHF. Here the CDR3 DNA reads TGTGCCAGCAGTCCCGTGGGGGGGGTCGGTCAGCCCCAGCATTTT.

This clone was counted a few times. This chain joins TRBV5-4 and TRBJ1-5, with D possibly TRBD1 on 5 matching bases. Trimming stripped 4 bases from V and 3 bases from J, with 17 bases between. CDR1 and CDR2 from the germline V gene are SGHNT and YYREEE (reference sequence). This CDR3 is 16 amino acids long. For the CDR3, the DNA is TGTGCCAGCAGCCAAGATTGGGAGGGGTACAATCAGCCCCAGCATTTT. This translates into CASSQDWEGYNQPQHF.

The rearrangement uses TRBV5-1 and TRBJ2-7; TRBD1 aligns across 7 bases. This CDR3 has 15 residues. The germline gives CDR1 SGHRS, CDR2 YFSETQ. V shed 4 bases and J 0 bases; nucleotides not matched to a gene: 7. CDR3 bases: TGCGCCAGCAGCCGAGACAGGGTCAGCTCCTACGAGCAGTACTTC. Its protein is CASSRDRVSSYEQYF. The whole variable domain, remainder taken from reference TRBV5-1 and TRBJ2-7, is KAGVTQTPRYLIKTRGQQVTLSCSPISGHRSVSWYQQTPGQGLQFLFEYFSETQRNKGNFPGRFSGRQFSNSRSEMNVSTLELGDSALYLCASSRDRVSSYEQYFGPGTRLTVT.